The source of this T cell receptor beta chain is a study of blood T cell repertoires in COVID-19. Study context: There were acute and convalescent COVID-19 samples, and they came from the United States, Italy and Spain. T cells, B-cell-depleted T cells, or PBMCs provided the cDNA or gDNA that served as material.

Original analysis: Reference gene primers were amplified, and this amplification served to estimate nucleated cell counts. TCRdb's table, derived via immunoSEQ multiplex PCR, lists solely in-frame clones and lacks some. V, J and clone size are taken as reported in that table, and D and trimming were inferred from the DNA itself. The sample has roughly 96,000 clones, 75% to 85% seen once. V lost 3 bases, J lost 2 bases, and 28 bases lay in between. Germline V gene sequence: CDR1 KGHDR, CDR2 SFDVKD. This CDR3 has 21 amino acids. The TCR was taken from a man in his 60s with acute or convalescent COVID-19. Sequencing input: peripheral blood. The V and J genes are TRBV24-1 and TRBJ2-4, with D perhaps TRBD2 (6 bases). The DNA for the CDR3 is TGTGCCACCAGTGATCCCCTCTGTCTGCGGGAACTCCCCCCGACCAAAAACATTCAGTACTTC. Its translation is CATSDPLCLRELPPTKNIQYF.